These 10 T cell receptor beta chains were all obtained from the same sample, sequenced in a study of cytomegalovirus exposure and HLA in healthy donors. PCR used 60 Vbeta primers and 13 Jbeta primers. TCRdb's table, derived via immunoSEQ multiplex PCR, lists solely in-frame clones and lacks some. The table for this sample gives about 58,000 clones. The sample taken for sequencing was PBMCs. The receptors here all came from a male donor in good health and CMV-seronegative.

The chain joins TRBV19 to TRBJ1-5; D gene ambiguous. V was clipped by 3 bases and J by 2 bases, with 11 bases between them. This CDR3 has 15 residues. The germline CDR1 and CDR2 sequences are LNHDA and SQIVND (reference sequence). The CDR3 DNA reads TGTGCCAGTAGTATGTCGCCCGGAGGCAATCAGCCCCAGCATTTT. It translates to CASSMSPGGNQPQHF.

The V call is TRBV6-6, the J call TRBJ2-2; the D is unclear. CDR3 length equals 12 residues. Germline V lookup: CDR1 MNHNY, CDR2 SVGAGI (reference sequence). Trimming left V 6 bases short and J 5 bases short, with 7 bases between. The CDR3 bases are TGTGCCAGCAGCAGACTTACCGGGGAGCTGTTTTTT. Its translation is CASSRLTGELFF.

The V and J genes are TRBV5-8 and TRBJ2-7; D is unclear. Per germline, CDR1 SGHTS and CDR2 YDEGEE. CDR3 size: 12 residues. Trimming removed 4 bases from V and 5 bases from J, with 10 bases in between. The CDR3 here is CASSTTRHEQYF. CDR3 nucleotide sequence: TGTGCCAGCAGCACGACACGGCACGAGCAGTACTTC. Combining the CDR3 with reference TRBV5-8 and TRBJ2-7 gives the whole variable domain EAGVTQSPTHLIKTRGQQATLRCSPISGHTSVYWYQQALGLGLQFLLWYDEGEERNRGNFPPRFSGRQFPNYSSELNVNALELEDSALYLCASSTTRHEQYFGPGTRLTVT.

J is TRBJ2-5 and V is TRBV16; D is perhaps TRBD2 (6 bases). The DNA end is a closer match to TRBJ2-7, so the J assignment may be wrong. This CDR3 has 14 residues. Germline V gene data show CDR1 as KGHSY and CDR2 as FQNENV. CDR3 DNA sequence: TGTGCCAGCAGCCAGCCGGGACTGTCCTACGAGCAGTACTTC. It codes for CASSQPGLSYEQYF.

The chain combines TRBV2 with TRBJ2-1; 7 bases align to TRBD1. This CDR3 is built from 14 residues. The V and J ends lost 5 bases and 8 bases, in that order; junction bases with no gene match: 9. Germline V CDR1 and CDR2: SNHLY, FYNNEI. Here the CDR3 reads CASSPGKGAHEQFF. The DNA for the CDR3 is TGTGCCAGCAGTCCGGGAAAGGGGGCCCATGAGCAGTTCTTC.

CDR3 sequence (DNA): TGTGCTAGTGGTTTCCGGGGCTATGGCTACACCTTC. Translating gives CASGFRGYGYTF. The V call is TRBV12-5, the J call TRBJ1-2; D is ambiguous. V was cut by 3 bases and J by 4 bases, with 6 bases left in between. Per the germline V gene, CDR1 is LGHNT and CDR2 is FRNRAP. CDR3 length: 12 residues.

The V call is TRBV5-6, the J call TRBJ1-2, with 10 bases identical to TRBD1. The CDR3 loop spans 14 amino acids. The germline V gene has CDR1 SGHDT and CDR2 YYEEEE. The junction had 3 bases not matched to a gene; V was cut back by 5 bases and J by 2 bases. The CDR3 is CASRGTGVNYGYTF. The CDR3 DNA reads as TGTGCCAGCAGGGGGACAGGGGTCAACTATGGCTACACCTTC.

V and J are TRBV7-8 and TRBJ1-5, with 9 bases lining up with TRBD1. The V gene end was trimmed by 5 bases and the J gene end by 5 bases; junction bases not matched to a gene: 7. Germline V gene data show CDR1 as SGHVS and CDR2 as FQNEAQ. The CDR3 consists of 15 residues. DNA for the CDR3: TGTGCCAGCAGCGTCTCGGGACAGGGCCATCAGCCCCAGCATTTT. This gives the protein CASSVSGQGHQPQHF.

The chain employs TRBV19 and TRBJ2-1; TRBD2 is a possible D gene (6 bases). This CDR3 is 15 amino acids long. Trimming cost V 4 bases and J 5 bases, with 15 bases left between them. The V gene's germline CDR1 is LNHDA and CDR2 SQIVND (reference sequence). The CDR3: CASSTLWGEDNEQFF. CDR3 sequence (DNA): TGTGCCAGTAGTACCCTTTGGGGGGAGGACAATGAGCAGTTCTTC.

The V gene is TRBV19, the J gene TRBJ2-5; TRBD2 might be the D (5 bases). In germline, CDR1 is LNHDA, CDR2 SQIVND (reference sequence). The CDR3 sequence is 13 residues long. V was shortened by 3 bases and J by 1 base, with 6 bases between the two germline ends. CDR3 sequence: CASSMDFQETQYF. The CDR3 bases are TGTGCCAGTAGTATGGACTTCCAAGAGACCCAGTACTTC.